This T cell receptor beta chain was retrieved from a study of blood T cell repertoires in COVID-19. Study overall: The United States, Italy and Spain were the sources of the acute and convalescent COVID-19 samples.

This clone was picked up one time. Authors' methods: Amplifying reference gene primers gave estimates of nucleated cell counts. TCRdb keeps only in-frame clones here, not all; method: immunoSEQ multiplex PCR. From that table come the V and J calls and clone size; the DNA was used to work out D and trimming. The sample consists of 500,000 to 600,000 clones, 85% to 90% of them appearing once. CDR1 is MNHNY and CDR2 is SVGAGI in the germline V gene (reference sequence). The ends lost 2 bases at V and 6 bases at J; junction bases unmatched: 7. The CDR3 is made up of 15 amino acids. The chain combines TRBV6-6 with TRBJ1-2, with TRBD1 matching over 9 bases. Sequenced material: peripheral blood. The sequence came from a woman aged 50 to 65 with COVID-19, enrolled during active disease. For the CDR3, the DNA is TGTGCCAGCAGTTACGCCACGACAGGGGGAAATGGCTACACCTTC. It encodes CASSYATTGGNGYTF.